This record covers a single T cell receptor beta chain. Its target is not known. The sample belongs to a study of beta chain features in type 1 diabetes. The study's findings and limits: It was among patients, rather than healthy donors, that naive, central memory and Treg TCRB repertoires appeared more similar. Moderate but significant shortening of TCRB CDR3s was recorded in all four CD4+ subsets from Type 1 diabetes patients.

Trimming took 5 bases from V and 2 from J, leaving 12 bases between them. This CDR3 comprises 13 residues. Germline CDR1 is GTSNPN and CDR2 is SVGIG (reference sequence). On average, the one heparinised blood draw given by each donor was approximately 120 mL. CD45RO/CCR7/CD25/CD127/CD95/CD27 staining was used to isolate CD4+ naive, central memory, regulatory and stem cell-like memory cells by sorting. Expressed TCRB transcripts were sequenced, since all the RNA that had been isolated was reverse transcribed. Assay: immunoSEQ multiplex PCR; the TCRdb copy retains only in-frame clones and omits some. This table has about 260,000 clones, 68% appearing once.

The rearrangement joins TRBV30 to TRBJ1-1; D gene uncertain. Material for sequencing was naive CD4+ T cells from blood. The receptor comes from a man aged 30 to 39 in good health. CDR3 nucleotide sequence: TGTGCCTGGGGATACGACCCTAACACTGAAGCTTTCTTT. Amino acid sequence: CAWGYDPNTEAFF. Looking up the rest from reference TRBV30 and TRBJ1-1 gives the full variable domain: SQTIHQWPATLVQPVGSPLSLECTVEGTSNPNLYWYRQAAGRGLQLLFYSVGIGQISSEVPQNLSASRPQDRQFILSSKKLLLSDSGFYLCAWGYDPNTEAFFGQGTRLTVV.